The clone carrying this T cell receptor (beta chain) showed up just a few times. What it binds is not known. The data are from a study of T cells in Graves' hyperthyroidism and ophthalmopathy. Study-level information: Sampling of peripheral blood happened at initial diagnosis, prior to any treatment. Whole-study findings and limits: The blood repertoire included most of the expanded thyroid clonotypes above 0.001.

The CDR3 loop spans 16 amino acids. Germline loops: CDR1 SGHRS, CDR2 YFSETQ. The ends were cut back, 4 bases at V and 3 bases at J, with 18 bases in the middle. Using RNA transcripts as the source, TCR beta CDR3 regions were amplified. RT-PCR in the first round (using the HTBI primer set) targeted the TCR CDR3. TCRdb itself ran the multiplex PCR reads through MiXCR, one entry per CDR3 protein. The table records 250,000 to 300,000 distinct CDR3 sequences, roughly 18% of them present only once. Diagnostic decisions used clinical symptoms, serum thyroxine and TRAb, thyroid ultrasound and orbital computed tomography.

The V call is TRBV5-1, the J call TRBJ2-3; D is perhaps TRBD1 (7 bases). This TCR was recovered from a man aged 45-65 years with Graves' ophthalmopathy. Specimen: blood. This CDR3 is CASSPRGSGGTDTQYF. CDR3 nucleotides: TGCGCCAGCAGCCCCAGGGGGTCAGGGGGGACAGATACGCAGTATTTT.